These 22 T cell receptor beta chains share one sample of origin, sequenced in a study of blood T cell repertoires in COVID-19. Data came from immunoSEQ multiplex PCR; TCRdb stores just in-frame clones and leaves some out. The sample has 100,000 to 150,000 clones, more than 70% seen once. The specimen sequenced was peripheral blood. These receptors all come from a man aged 55 to 70 with acute or convalescent COVID-19.

The chain couples TRBV5-6 to TRBJ2-3; no reliable D call. The germline CDR1 and CDR2 sequences are SGHDT and YYEEEE. Trimming cost V 4 bases and J 5 bases, with 8 bases left between them. The length of the CDR3 is 12 residues. The CDR3 nucleotides are TGTGCCAGCAGCACTGAACTAGATACGCAGTATTTT. This gives the protein CASSTELDTQYF.

Concerning this clone itself: Other DNA variants within this sample encode the same CDR3. The rearrangement uses TRBV3-1 (or the pseudogene TRBV3-2) and TRBJ2-3, with 10 positions matching TRBD2. CDR1 and CDR2 from the germline V gene are LGHDT and YNNKEL (reference sequence). This CDR3 is 16 amino acids long. The J segment lost 1 base and the V segment lost 1 base, leaving 2 bases of the junction unmatched. The CDR3 protein is CASSQALAGGTDTQYF. DNA for the CDR3: TGTGCCAGCAGCCAAGCGCTAGCGGGGGGCACAGATACGCAGTATTTT.

This CDR3 reads CATERAGGGETQYF. Written as DNA, the CDR3 is TGTGCCACAGAACGAGCGGGAGGGGGGGAGACCCAGTACTTC. The chain carries TRBV7-8 and TRBJ2-5, with 10 bases identical to TRBD2. Germline assignment: CDR1 SGHVS and CDR2 FQNEAQ. CDR3 size: 14 residues. The V segment lost 10 bases and the J segment 5 bases; nucleotides outside the gene matches: 10.

The rearrangement uses TRBV5-1 and TRBJ2-7; D may be TRBD1 (6 bases). CDR1 SGHRS and CDR2 YFSETQ come from the germline V gene. The CDR3 loop spans 15 amino acids. V was clipped by 3 bases and J by 1 base, with 14 bases between them. The CDR3 DNA reads TGCGCCAGCAGCTCATACAGGGCCTTATCCTACGAGCAGTACTTC. This gives the protein CASSSYRALSYEQYF.

This chain joins TRBV3-1 (or the pseudogene TRBV3-2) and TRBJ2-5, with D uncertain. CDR3 length: 13 residues. CDR1 is LGHDT and CDR2 is YNNKEL in the germline V gene (reference sequence). V gave up 4 bases and J gave up 6 bases, with 12 bases separating them. The CDR3 DNA reads TGTGCCAGCAGCCTTGCATCAGCGAAGACCCAGTACTTC. This translates into CASSLASAKTQYF.

This clone was counted only a few times. The chain couples TRBV7-9 to TRBJ1-3, with D uncertain. Trimming left V 6 bases short and J 5 bases short, with 11 bases between. Germline-derived CDR1 and CDR2 are SEHNR and FQNEAQ (reference sequence). The CDR3 has 13 residues. As DNA, the CDR3 is TGTGCCAGCAGTCTCCAGAGGAGAAACACCATATATTTT. The encoded protein is CASSLQRRNTIYF.

The J gene is TRBJ1-3, the V gene TRBV30; the D is unclear. Per germline, CDR1 GTSNPN and CDR2 SVGIG (reference sequence). The CDR3 is 13 residues long. V was pared by 2 bases and J by 0 bases, with 5 bases between. The CDR3 protein is CAWSTDSGNTIYF. The DNA for the CDR3 is TGTGCCTGGAGTACTGACTCTGGAAACACCATATATTTT.

This clone was seen just once. The chain uses TRBV7-2 and TRBJ2-5, with TRBD2 matching 7 bases. Germline CDR1 reads SGHTA; CDR2 reads FQGNSA. CDR3 size: 15 residues. V was pared by 1 base and J by 5 bases, with 7 bases of the junction left unmatched. CDR3 protein: CASSLEWREWETQYF. The CDR3 DNA is TGTGCCAGCAGCTTAGAGTGGCGGGAGTGGGAGACCCAGTACTTC.

The chain is built from TRBV6-5 and TRBJ2-7; D is possibly TRBD2 (6 bases). The CDR3 consists of 14 residues. Trimming shortened V by 6 bases and J by 1 base, and 13 bases separated the two germline ends. Germline V CDR1 and CDR2: MNHEY, SVGAGI. The CDR3 nucleotides are TGTGCCAGCAGGCAGCTAGCGCCATCCTACGAGCAGTACTTC. This translates into CASRQLAPSYEQYF.

Regarding this clone: This specimen includes other DNA sequences encoding the same CDR3. The chain combines TRBV5-1 with TRBJ1-5, with D uncertain. The CDR3 runs to 13 residues. V lost 0 bases and J lost 5, with 6 bases in between. The germline V gene has CDR1 SGHRS and CDR2 YFSETQ. CDR3 DNA sequence: TGCGCCAGCAGCTTGGGCGGGGATCAGCCCCAGCATTTT. Its protein is CASSLGGDQPQHF.

The chain has TRBV29-1 and TRBJ1-4, with D tentatively TRBD1 (5 bases). This CDR3 region has 13 residues. Germline V gene lookup returns CDR1 SQVTM and CDR2 ANQGSEA. Trimming shortened V by 5 bases and J by 6 bases, and 13 bases separated the two germline ends. The CDR3 DNA reads TGCAGCGTTAGGGGCAGGGCGGATGAAAAACTGTTTTTT. This codes for CSVRGRADEKLFF. The variable domain in full, with the rest retrieved from reference TRBV29-1 and TRBJ1-4, is SAVISQKPSRDICQRGTSLTIQCQVDSQVTMMFWYRQQPGQSLTLIATANQGSEATYESGFVIDKFPISRPNLTFSTLTVSNMSPEDSSIYLCSVRGRADEKLFFGSGTQLSVL.

The chain employs TRBV7-3 and TRBJ2-3, with 9 bases that match TRBD1. Germline V gene lookup returns CDR1 SGHTA and CDR2 FQGTGA. The junction had 3 bases not matched to a gene; V was cut back by 2 bases and J by 3 bases. The CDR3 has 15 residues. CDR3 sequence (DNA): TGTGCCAGCAGCTTAGACAGGGGGAGGACAGATACGCAGTATTTT. Translating gives CASSLDRGRTDTQYF.

V usage is TRBV5-1 and J usage is TRBJ1-4; 9 positions agree with TRBD1. Germline assignment: CDR1 SGHRS and CDR2 YFSETQ. The ends lost 4 bases at V and 0 bases at J; junction bases unmatched: 4. The CDR3 totals 16 residues. The CDR3 region is CASSLGTGTTNEKLFF. The CDR3 nucleotides read TGCGCCAGCAGCCTTGGGACAGGGACAACTAATGAAAAACTGTTTTTT.

This clone appeared a single time. This chain connects TRBV2 to TRBJ1-2; the D gene is possibly TRBD1 (5 bases). Trimming left V 2 bases short and J 6 bases short, with 10 bases between. CDR1 and CDR2 (germline): SNHLY, FYNNEI. CDR3 length: 13 amino acids. This CDR3 reads CASSEQQVDGYTF. In DNA, the CDR3 is TGTGCCAGCAGTGAACAACAGGTAGATGGCTACACCTTC. Full variable domain (rest looked up from reference TRBV2 and TRBJ1-2): EPEVTQTPSHQVTQMGQEVILRCVPISNHLYFYWYRQILGQKVEFLVSFYNNEISEKSEIFDDQFSVERPDGSNFTLKIRSTKLEDSAMYFCASSEQQVDGYTFGSGTRLTVV.

V usage is TRBV27 and J usage is TRBJ1-6, with 10 bases matching TRBD1. The CDR3 sequence is 17 residues long. Germline lookup yields CDR1 MNHEY and CDR2 SMNVEV (reference sequence). J gave up 7 bases and V 5 bases, and 11 bases lay outside the gene matches. Written as DNA, the CDR3 is TGTGCCAGCAGTCCGTGGCTTAGGGACAGGGGAAATTCACCCCTCCACTTT. This sequence encodes CASSPWLRDRGNSPLHF.

V and J are TRBV6-5 and TRBJ1-3; perhaps TRBD1 as D (6 bases). The CDR3 contains 15 residues. V was shortened by 5 bases and J by 8 bases, with 19 bases between the two germline ends. Germline CDR1 is MNHEY and CDR2 is SVGAGI. For the CDR3, the DNA is TGTGCCAGCAGTATGTGGGGGCAGCACCTGGACACCATATATTTT. Translation: CASSMWGQHLDTIYF.

The V and J genes are TRBV11-2 and TRBJ2-3; 8 bases align to TRBD2. CDR1 and CDR2 from the germline V gene are SGHAT and FQNNGV. The CDR3 covers 16 residues. The V segment lost 5 bases and the J segment 0 bases; nucleotides outside the gene matches: 7. The DNA for the CDR3 is TGTGCCAGCAGCGGGTCGGGGGGGCGTAGCACAGATACGCAGTATTTT. Residues: CASSGSGGRSTDTQYF.

This chain joins TRBV6-6 and TRBJ2-7, with 11 bases identical to TRBD1. The V segment lost 2 bases and the J segment 6 bases; nucleotides outside the gene matches: 6. Germline V gives CDR1 MNHNY, CDR2 SVGAGI (reference sequence). This CDR3 region has 15 residues. In nucleotides, the CDR3 is TGTGCCAGCAGTTACGGGGGACAGGGGGACCGCGAGCAGTACTTC. Translation gives CASSYGGQGDREQYF.

The chain is built from TRBV9 and TRBJ1-1, with D possibly TRBD1 on 6 matching bases. Trimming left V 0 bases short and J 8 bases short, with 11 bases between. Germline CDR1 reads SGDLS; CDR2 reads YYNGEE. The CDR3 has 13 amino acids. CDR3 protein: CASSVVAGAEAFF. For the CDR3, the DNA is TGTGCCAGCAGCGTAGTGGCGGGGGCCGAAGCTTTCTTT.

This chain uses TRBV25-1 with TRBJ2-1, with TRBD2 matching 11 bases. Germline trimming cut 6 bases from V and 4 bases from J; bases unmatched to any gene: 5. The CDR3 totals 15 residues. Germline V gives CDR1 MGHDK, CDR2 SYGVNS. The CDR3 here is CASRGGTSGYNEQFF. The CDR3 coding sequence is TGTGCCAGCAGAGGCGGGACTAGCGGATACAATGAGCAGTTCTTC.

V is TRBV5-1 and J is TRBJ2-7; no reliable D call. Between the trimmed V and J ends, which lost 0 bases and 5 bases, there was a span of 9 bases. Germline loops: CDR1 SGHRS, CDR2 YFSETQ. The CDR3 is 13 residues long. The CDR3 is CASSLAQNNEQYF. The CDR3 DNA reads TGCGCCAGCAGCTTGGCACAGAACAACGAGCAGTACTTC.

The genes are TRBV2 and TRBJ1-5, with no clear D. The CDR3 sequence is 16 residues long. V was cut by 6 bases and J by 1 base, with 16 bases left in between. Germline CDR1 reads SNHLY; CDR2 reads FYNNEI. The CDR3 DNA follows: TGTGCCAGCAGAGACACACGCGGAGGGAGCAATCAGCCCCAGCATTTT. Amino acid sequence: CASRDTRGGSNQPQHF.